In its sample, the clone carrying this T cell receptor beta chain was seen a few times. The repertoire was sequenced with immunoSEQ multiplex PCR; TCRdb's copy has only in-frame clones and lacks some. This repertoire shows over 10,000 clones, around 79% found once; its top ten account for 35% to 55%. These data originate in a study of blood T cell repertoires in COVID-19. The CDR3 covers 14 residues. Germline CDR1 is MNHEY and CDR2 is SVGAGI. Trimming took off 7 bases at V and 0 bases at J, with 12 bases between the two ends. The specimen was peripheral blood. The genes are TRBV6-5 and TRBJ1-2, with no clear D. This sequence originates from a man older than 75 with acute or convalescent COVID-19. As DNA, the CDR3 is TGTGCCAGCAATAGACGGAGGACTAACTATGGCTACACCTTC. Its translation: CASNRRRTNYGYTF.